A single T cell receptor beta chain is shown here with its context. The antigen is unknown. Being one base from a much bigger clone, this may be a read error. The CDR3 extends over 13 amino acids. Germline assignment: CDR1 SGHKS and CDR2 YYEKEE (reference sequence). This entry is derived from a study of HIV-infected patients and healthy controls. Study information: No general T-cell lymphocytopenia was present, and per-chain CDR3 totals resembled those of controls.

Reverse transcription used around 500 ng RNA and constant-region primers for alpha and beta. Each of the alpha and beta chains got its own library through chain-specific third strand synthesis with indices. Via MiXCR, TCRdb re-called the 5' RACE reads, giving one row per CDR3 protein. The sample contains more than 4,000 distinct CDR3 sequences, approximately 20% of which appear only once. Findings and caveats of the study: Untreated HIV+ repertoires had roughly threefold fewer distinct CDR3s and lower Shannon diversity than healthy controls. Significantly higher mean Gini indices appeared in HIV-infected repertoires, possibly reflecting oligoclonality. Comparisons were complicated because patients and controls had unequal numbers of distinct sequences.

Roughly three months, about 14 weeks, into antiretroviral therapy, follow-up blood was collected. The repertoire came from unfractionated whole blood and reflected all unsorted peripheral T cells. The material was blood, obtained during antiretroviral therapy. V and J are TRBV5-5 and TRBJ1-5, with D hard to call. The source is an adult with HIV infection. The DNA for the CDR3 is TGTGCCAGCAGCTTGGCACAGTATCATCCCCAGCATTTT. Residues: CASSLAQYHPQHF.